These T cell receptor beta chains were read from a single sample in a study of blood T cell repertoires in COVID-19. Sequencing used immunoSEQ multiplex PCR; TCRdb keeps in-frame clones, though not all of them. The sample lists fewer than 350,000 clones; 85% to 90% were seen once. The sequencing sample was made of PBMCs or T cells enriched from blood (not recorded which). The receptors shown here come from a woman in her thirties who had been exposed to COVID-19. Both conserved end residues are part of each CDR3. D genes are given only for firm matches. Not every row has a clone size; where given, it reads once, few, many or a size class.

NA,TRBJ2-5,TRBV7-9,NA,TGTGCCAGCAGTTTAGACGCGGGAGAGACCCAGTACTTC,CASSLDAGETQYF
NA,TRBJ2-3,TRBV30,TRBD2,TGTGCCTGGAGTGTCGGGGGGACCCCCGATACGCAGTATTTT,CAWSVGGTPDTQYF
NA,TRBJ2-3,TRBV5-4,NA,TGTGCCAGCAGCGACCCGGGAACAGATACGCAGTATTTT,CASSDPGTDTQYF
once,TRBJ1-1,TRBV10-3,NA,TGTGCCATCAGCGAAAACCCGACAGGATTGAACACTGAAGCTTTCTTT,CAISENPTGLNTEAFF
NA,TRBJ2-1,TRBV24-1,TRBD2,TGTGCCACCAGTGATCCTAGCGGGGTCTACAATGAGCAGTTCTTC,CATSDPSGVYNEQFF
NA,TRBJ2-7,TRBV6-6,NA,TGTGCCAGCAGTTACGAGGATCTGAACGAGCAGTACTTC,CASSYEDLNEQYF
NA,TRBJ2-7,TRBV3-1/TRBV3-2,NA,TGTGCCAGCAGCCAAGGTACTAGCTCCTACGAGCAGTACTTC,CASSQGTSSYEQYF
NA,TRBJ1-4,TRBV12-3/TRBV12-4,NA,TGTGCCAGCAGTTTTCCAGGGCAGGGAAAACTGTTTTTT,CASSFPGQGKLFF
NA,TRBJ2-7,TRBV3-1/TRBV3-2,TRBD1,TGTGCCAGCAGTGACAGGGGGCCCTACGAGCAGTACTTC,CASSDRGPYEQYF
NA,TRBJ2-2,TRBV24-1,NA,TGTGCCACCAGTGATCCGTACAGGCCTGGACATGACACCGGGGAGCTGTTTTTT,CATSDPYRPGHDTGELFF
NA,TRBJ2-7,TRBV4-2,TRBD2,TGTGCCAGCAGCCGAGTGGAGACTAGCGGGCCAGATTACGAGCAGTACTTC,CASSRVETSGPDYEQYF
NA,TRBJ2-6,TRBV6-5,NA,TGTGCCGCCGGGGTGGGAACCTCTGGGGCCAACGTCCTGACTTTC,CAAGVGTSGANVLTF
once,TRBJ2-1,TRBV7-9,TRBD2,TGTGCCAGCAGGCCGGTCGGGCTAGCGGGAGGTCGGGAGCAGTTCTTC,CASRPVGLAGGREQFF
NA,TRBJ1-5,TRBV19,NA,TGTGCCAGTAAAAGGGGGAGCAATCAGCCCCAGCATTTT,CASKRGSNQPQHF
NA,TRBJ1-2,TRBV2,NA,TGTGCCAGCAGTCCCATCGCGGAGAACTATGGCTACACCTTC,CASSPIAENYGYTF
once,TRBJ2-7,TRBV27,NA,TGTGCCAGCAGATCCGGGACACTCTCCTCCTACGAGCAGTACTTC,CASRSGTLSSYEQYF
NA,TRBJ2-7,TRBV30,TRBD1,TGTGCCTGGAGCTCGGGACAGGTGACCTACGAGCAGTACTTC,CAWSSGQVTYEQYF
NA,TRBJ1-5,TRBV18,TRBD1,TGTGCCAGCTCACCAAAGGGGGCAGGGGGTGACAATCAGCCCCAGCATTTT,CASSPKGAGGDNQPQHF
NA,TRBJ2-1,TRBV19,NA,TGTGCCAGTAGTGCCACAGGGCAGCAGTTCTTC,CASSATGQQFF
NA,TRBJ1-6,TRBV5-1,NA,TGCGCCAGCAGCCCAGGGTTCGGGTATAATTCACCCCTCCACTTT,CASSPGFGYNSPLHF
NA,TRBJ2-7,TRBV29-1,TRBD2,TGCAGCGTTGAAGAGGGGGGGTTTCCCTACGAGCAGTACTTC,CSVEEGGFPYEQYF
NA,TRBJ1-5,TRBV29-1,TRBD1,TGCAGCGTTGTAGGGACAGGCAATCAGCCCCAGCATTTT,CSVVGTGNQPQHF
once,TRBJ1-5,TRBV28,NA,TGTGCCAGCAGTTTACTAGGAAATCAGCCCCAGCATTTT,CASSLLGNQPQHF
NA,TRBJ2-6,TRBV28,NA,TGTGCCAGCAGTTTGGTAGGGAGTGGGGCCAACGTCCTGACTTTC,CASSLVGSGANVLTF
NA,TRBJ2-1,TRBV18,NA,TGTGCCAGCTCACTAACTAGTCCCAGCTCCTACAATGAGCAGTTCTTC,CASSLTSPSSYNEQFF
once,TRBJ2-1,TRBV11-1,TRBD2,TGTGCCAGCAGCTTAGAACTAGCGGGAGTCAATGAGCAGTTCTTC,CASSLELAGVNEQFF
NA,TRBJ2-7,TRBV7-6,TRBD2,TGTGCCAGCAGCGCCAGACTAGCGGGAGTCTACGAGCAGTACTTC,CASSARLAGVYEQYF
NA,TRBJ2-7,TRBV23-1,TRBD2,TGCGCCAGCAGTCAGCCTGCTAGCGGGAAAATAACCTACGAGCAGTACTTC,CASSQPASGKITYEQYF
NA,TRBJ2-6,TRBV15,TRBD1,TGTGCCACCAGCAGGGGGACAGACTATCCTTCTGGGGCCAACGTCCTGACTTTC,CATSRGTDYPSGANVLTF
NA,TRBJ2-7,TRBV3-1/TRBV3-2,TRBD2,TGTGCCAGCAGCCCTCGGACTAGCGGGAGCGGGCAGTACTTC,CASSPRTSGSGQYF
NA,TRBJ1-2,TRBV9,NA,TGTGCCAGCAGCACCCCTGACACCCTCTATGGCTACACCTTC,CASSTPDTLYGYTF
once,TRBJ2-7,TRBV15,TRBD1,TGTGCCACCAGCAAGGGACAGTATTACGAGCAGTACTTC,CATSKGQYYEQYF
NA,TRBJ2-5,TRBV27,TRBD2,TGTGCCAGCAGTCCCCTGACTAGCGGGAGACAAGAGACCCAGTACTTC,CASSPLTSGRQETQYF
NA,TRBJ2-3,TRBV9,NA,TGTGCCAGCAGCGTAGGTATTGCCGGGGTTCATAGCACAGATACGCAGTATTTT,CASSVGIAGVHSTDTQYF
few,TRBJ2-7,TRBV9,NA,TGTGCCAGCAGCCCTCAGGGAATTAGCTCCTACGAGCAGTACTTC,CASSPQGISSYEQYF
NA,TRBJ2-5,TRBV6-5,NA,TGTGCCAGCAGTTCGAACAGGGCTCAAGAGACCCAGTACTTC,CASSSNRAQETQYF
NA,TRBJ2-7,TRBV10-3,TRBD1,TGTGCCATCAGTCGACAGGGATCCCACGAGCAGTACTTC,CAISRQGSHEQYF
NA,TRBJ1-4,TRBV5-1,NA,TGCGCCAGCAGCAACCAGGGGATTAATGAAAAACTGTTTTTT,CASSNQGINEKLFF
NA,TRBJ1-1,TRBV10-3,NA,TGTGCCATCAGGCGCGTACCTGAGATGAACACTGAAGCTTTCTTT,CAIRRVPEMNTEAFF
once,TRBJ2-3,TRBV11-2,NA,TGTGCCAGCAGCTTACTGAGTCGCACAGATACGCAGTATTTT,CASSLLSRTDTQYF
NA,TRBJ1-2,TRBV5-1,TRBD1,TGCGCCAGCAGCCAGGGACAGGGTTATGGCTACACCTTC,CASSQGQGYGYTF
NA,TRBJ1-4,TRBV28,NA,TGTGCCAGCAGTGAACGCCGGGACTCTGCAACTAATGAAAAACTGTTTTTT,CASSERRDSATNEKLFF
NA,TRBJ2-5,TRBV28,NA,TGTGCCTCCGGGGAACAAGAGACCCAGTACTTC,CASGEQETQYF
NA,TRBJ2-7,TRBV6-2/TRBV6-3,TRBD2,TGTGCCAGCAGTTCGCTAGCGGTCTACGAGCAGTACTTC,CASSSLAVYEQYF
NA,TRBJ1-2,TRBV3-1/TRBV3-2,TRBD1,TGTGCCAGCAGCCGGACAGGGCGAGGCTACACCTTC,CASSRTGRGYTF
NA,TRBJ1-1,TRBV14,NA,TGTGCCAGCAGCCAAGTGTGGGGGCAGAACACTGAAGCTTTCTTT,CASSQVWGQNTEAFF
NA,TRBJ2-1,TRBV24-1,TRBD2,TGTGCCACCAGTGACCACCGACTAGCGGGAGGCAGCTACAATGAGCAGTTCTTC,CATSDHRLAGGSYNEQFF
NA,TRBJ2-7,TRBV15,NA,TGTGCCACCAGCAGAGTTACCTACGAGCAGTACTTC,CATSRVTYEQYF
NA,TRBJ2-7,TRBV30,NA,TGTGCCTGGTCGACAGGCCCCTACGAGCAGTACTTC,CAWSTGPYEQYF
NA,TRBJ2-1,TRBV5-4,TRBD2,TGTGCCAGCAGCTTGGGAAGCGGGACCCACAATGAGCAGTTCTTC,CASSLGSGTHNEQFF
once,TRBJ2-1,TRBV27,TRBD2,TGTGCCAGCGGCTTAAGGGGACTAGCGGGCACCAGCTCCTACAATGAGCAGTTCTTC,CASGLRGLAGTSSYNEQFF
NA,TRBJ1-1,TRBV19,TRBD1,TGTGCCAGTAGTCCCGGACAGGAGAACGCTGAAGCTTTCTTT,CASSPGQENAEAFF
NA,TRBJ2-1,TRBV10-3,NA,TGTGCCATCAGTGAGCTACAGGGATACAATGAGCAGTTCTTC,CAISELQGYNEQFF
few,TRBJ2-7,TRBV19,NA,TGTGCCAGTAGTATCGCCAGGGGATCCTACGAGCAGTACTTC,CASSIARGSYEQYF